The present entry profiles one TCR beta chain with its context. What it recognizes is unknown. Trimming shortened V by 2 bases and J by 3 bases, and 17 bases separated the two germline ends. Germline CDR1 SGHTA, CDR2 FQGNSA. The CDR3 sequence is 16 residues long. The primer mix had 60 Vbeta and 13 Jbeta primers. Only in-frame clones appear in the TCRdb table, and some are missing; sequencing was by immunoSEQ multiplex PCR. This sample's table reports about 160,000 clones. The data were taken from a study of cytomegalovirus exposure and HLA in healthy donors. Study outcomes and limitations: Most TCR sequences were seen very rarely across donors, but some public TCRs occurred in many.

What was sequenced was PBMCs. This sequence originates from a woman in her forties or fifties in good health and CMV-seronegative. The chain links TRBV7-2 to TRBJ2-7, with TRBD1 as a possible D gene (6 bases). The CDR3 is CASSLSPDRAFYEQYF. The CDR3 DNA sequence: TGTGCCAGCAGCTTAAGTCCGGACAGAGCTTTCTACGAGCAGTACTTC. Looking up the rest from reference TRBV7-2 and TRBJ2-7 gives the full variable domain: GAGVSQSPSNKVTEKGKDVELRCDPISGHTALYWYRQSLGQGLEFLIYFQGNSAPDKSGLPSDRFSAERTGGSVSTLTIQRTQQEDSAVYLCASSLSPDRAFYEQYFGPGTRLTVT.